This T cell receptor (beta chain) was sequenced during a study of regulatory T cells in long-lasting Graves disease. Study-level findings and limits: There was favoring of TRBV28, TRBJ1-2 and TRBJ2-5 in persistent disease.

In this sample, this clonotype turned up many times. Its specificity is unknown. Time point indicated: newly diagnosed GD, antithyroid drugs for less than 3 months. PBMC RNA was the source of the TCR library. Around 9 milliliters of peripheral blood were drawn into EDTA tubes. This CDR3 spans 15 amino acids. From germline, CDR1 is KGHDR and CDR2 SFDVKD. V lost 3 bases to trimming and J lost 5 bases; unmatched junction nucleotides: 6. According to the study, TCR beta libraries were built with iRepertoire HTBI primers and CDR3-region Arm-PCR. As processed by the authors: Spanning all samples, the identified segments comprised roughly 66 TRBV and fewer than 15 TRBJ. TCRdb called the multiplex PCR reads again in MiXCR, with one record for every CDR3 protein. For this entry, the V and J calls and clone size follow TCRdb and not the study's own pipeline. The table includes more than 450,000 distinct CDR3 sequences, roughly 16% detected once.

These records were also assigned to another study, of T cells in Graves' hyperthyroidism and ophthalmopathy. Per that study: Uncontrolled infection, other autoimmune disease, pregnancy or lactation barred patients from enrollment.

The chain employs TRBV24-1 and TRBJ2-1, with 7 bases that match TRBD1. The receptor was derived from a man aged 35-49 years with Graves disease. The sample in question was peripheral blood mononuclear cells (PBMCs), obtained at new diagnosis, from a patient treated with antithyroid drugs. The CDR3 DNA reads TGTGCCACCAGTGATATCAGGACAGGTAACAATGAGCAGTTCTTC. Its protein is CATSDIRTGNNEQFF.